This T cell receptor beta chain was captured in a study of Ad26.COV2.S vaccination and SARS-CoV-2 variants. Turning to the study itself: Each vaccinee took Ad26.COV2.S intramuscularly, once or twice 56 days apart. Study-level results: In TCR breadth and depth analyses, total T cell responses may have been underestimated.

TCRdb's table, derived via immunoSEQ multiplex PCR, lists solely in-frame clones and lacks some. Among more than 300,000 clones listed, just over 85% were seen once. The CDR3 is made up of 14 amino acids. The germline V gene encodes CDR1 SGHNT and CDR2 YENEEA. V gave up 5 bases and J gave up 2 bases, with 11 bases separating them. Details on this clone: Antigen unknown.

Treatment meaning: roughly 20 received Ad26.COV2.S at low or high dose, single or two shots; 5 received placebo; per-sample allocation not given. The samples date from day 63 after the first vaccine or placebo injection. Spike of the Wuhan-strain SARS-CoV-2 was expressed by an Ad26 vector, which formed the vaccine. The sequence derives from a person aged 18 to 59 who received the Ad26.COV2.S COVID-19 vaccine or a placebo. The material was peripheral blood, obtained in a trial of Ad26.COV2.S vaccine versus placebo. This chain connects TRBV11-3 to TRBJ2-3; unclear D gene. CDR3 nucleotide sequence: TGTGCCAGCAGCCTCCGGTACTCCACAGATACGCAGTATTTT. As protein: CASSLRYSTDTQYF.